This T cell receptor beta chain was obtained from a study of blood T cell repertoires in COVID-19. Sequenced by immunoSEQ multiplex PCR; TCRdb stores in-frame clones only, minus some. The profile shows about 90,000 clones, over 75% of them singletons. The germline gives CDR1 MNHEY, CDR2 SVGAGI. This CDR3 is 13 amino acids long. V gave up 5 bases and J gave up 6 bases; unmatched junction bases: 5. There are a few counts of this clone. The chain carries TRBV6-5 and TRBJ1-2; TRBD1 agrees at 8 bases. Input material: peripheral blood. The TCR sequence derives from a human donor in a cohort sampled during active COVID-19. The CDR3 DNA reads as TGTGCCAGCAGTCGGACAGGGTGGGATGGCTACACCTTC. Residues: CASSRTGWDGYTF.